A single sample is the source of the 28 T cell receptor beta chains below, sequenced in a study of blood T cells in healthy people across ages. Sample-barcoded 5' priming and a J-beta primer mix drove a second PCR of 7 to 11 cycles. MiXCR, run by TCRdb on the 5' RACE reads, gives a single entry per CDR3 protein. The data show almost 800,000 distinct CDR3 sequences, about three fifths seen once. Sequencing input: blood. The receptors were gathered from a man aged 25-40 years in good health.

This clonotype was recorded many times. This clone may be a read error of a much larger clone one base away. This chain connects TRBV4-3 to TRBJ2-5; D not resolved. Trimming removed 2 bases at V and 11 bases at J, with 15 bases between. Germline CDR1 LGHNA, CDR2 YSLEER. The length of the CDR3 is 13 residues. CDR3 sequence: CASSQSLGNEQYF. The CDR3 nucleotides read TGCGCCAGCAGCCAATCTCTGGGGAATGAGCAGTACTTC.

The V gene is TRBV15, the J gene TRBJ2-5, with D unresolved. V lost 1 base and J 0 bases, leaving 6 bases between the germline ends. The CDR3 is 14 residues long. Germline-derived CDR1 and CDR2 are LNHNV and YYDKDF (reference sequence). CDR3 in amino acids: CATSRGAHQETQYF. The CDR3, as DNA: TGTGCCACCAGCAGAGGGGCACACCAAGAGACCCAGTACTTC.

This clonotype was seen just once. The chain combines TRBV29-1 with TRBJ1-1, with D unclear. Germline CDR1 SQVTM, CDR2 ANQGSEA. There are 9 residues in the CDR3. The V and J ends lost 4 bases and 13 bases respectively, with 10 bases between them. The CDR3 is CSVGPEVFF. CDR3 coding DNA: TGCAGCGTTGGGCCGGAGGTTTTCTTT.

There are a few counts of this clonotype. The chain is built from TRBV4-3 and TRBJ2-1; TRBD2 aligns across 9 bases. The junction had 11 bases not matched to a gene; V was cut back by 0 bases and J by 5 bases. The CDR3 is 18 residues long. Per germline, CDR1 LGHNA and CDR2 YSLEER. CDR3 DNA sequence: TGCGCCAGCAGCCAAGATCACGGATTGCGGGAGGGCCACAATGAGCAGTTCTTC. It translates to CASSQDHGLREGHNEQFF.

This chain links TRBV7-8 with TRBJ1-6; 7 bases are a match to TRBD1. The CDR3 is made up of 14 amino acids. V lost 4 bases to trimming and J lost 6 bases; unmatched junction nucleotides: 3. CDR1 is SGHVS, CDR2 FQNEAQ, per germline. Here the CDR3 reads CASSYRDSNSPLHF. The CDR3 DNA reads TGTGCCAGCAGCTACAGGGACAGTAATTCACCCCTCCACTTT.

This chain uses TRBV20-1 with TRBJ2-7; tentative D call: TRBD2 (6 bases). The CDR3 totals 14 residues. Trimming pared 6 bases from V and 3 bases from J, leaving 18 bases between. Germline V CDR1 and CDR2: DFQATT, SNEGSKA (reference sequence). CDR3 nucleotide sequence: TGCAGTGCCTTTAGCGGAGCCCCTAACTACGAGCAGTACTTC. Amino acids: CSAFSGAPNYEQYF.

A few counts support this clonotype. The rearrangement joins TRBV28 to TRBJ2-1, with 7 nucleotides matching TRBD2. J was trimmed by 7 bases and V by 5 bases; bases with no gene match: 8. Germline values: CDR1 MDHEN, CDR2 SYDVKM. This CDR3 contains 14 residues. The chain's CDR3 is CASSPPGLTNEQFF. The CDR3 region has the DNA TGTGCCAGCAGTCCTCCGGGACTAACTAATGAGCAGTTCTTC.

CDR3 DNA: TGCAGTGCGATACCCTATGGTAGCACAGATACGCAGTATTTT. Its protein is CSAIPYGSTDTQYF. The rearrangement links TRBV20-1 to TRBJ2-3; the D is unclear. The germline V gene encodes CDR1 DFQATT and CDR2 SNEGSKA (reference sequence). The CDR3 runs 14 residues. Trimming took off 6 bases at V and 0 bases at J, with 13 bases between the two ends.

CDR3 sequence (DNA): TGTGCCAGCAGTAAGGGGCTAGCGGGTTGGGATGAGCAGTACTTC. Translating gives CASSKGLAGWDEQYF. This chain links TRBV7-8 with TRBJ2-7; 8 bases are shared with TRBD2. The V and J ends lost 6 bases and 7 bases, in that order; junction bases with no gene match: 14. Looked up from germline, CDR1 is SGHVS and CDR2 is FQNEAQ. The CDR3 consists of 15 residues.

The genes are TRBV5-1 and TRBJ2-5; D is unclear. CDR3 length: 15 residues. The V and J ends lost 0 bases and 11 bases respectively, with 20 bases between them. CDR1 is SGHRS and CDR2 is YFSETQ in the germline V gene. This chain's CDR3 is CASSLGEATVGEQYF. The CDR3 coding sequence is TGCGCCAGCAGCTTGGGAGAGGCAACGGTGGGTGAGCAGTACTTC. Using reference TRBV5-1 and TRBJ2-5 for the parts outside the CDR3, the full variable domain is KAGVTQTPRYLIKTRGQQVTLSCSPISGHRSVSWYQQTPGQGLQFLFEYFSETQRNKGNFPGRFSGRQFSNSRSEMNVSTLELGDSALYLCASSLGEATVGEQYFGPGTRLLVL.

This clonotype was seen more than once but under ten times. The V and J genes are TRBV20-1 and TRBJ2-1, with 8 bases fitting TRBD2. V trimming: 3 bases; J trimming: 7 bases; junction bases outside the gene matches: 5. Germline assignment: CDR1 DFQATT and CDR2 SNEGSKA (reference sequence). The CDR3 length is 13 residues. CDR3 nucleotide sequence: TGCAGTGCTAGGGGGACTAGTTTAAATGAGCAGTTCTTC. Its protein product is CSARGTSLNEQFF.

This clonotype has just a few counts. The DNA for the CDR3 is TGTGCCAGCAGATACCTAGCGAAACAACAAGAGACCCAGTACTTC. Translated, it gives CASRYLAKQQETQYF. V usage is TRBV6-6 and J usage is TRBJ2-5, with D possibly TRBD2 on 6 matching bases. The V end was cut by 6 bases, the J end by 2 bases, with 16 bases between. The CDR3 spans 15 residues. Per germline, CDR1 MNHNY and CDR2 SVGAGI (reference sequence).

This clonotype was counted between two and nine times. This chain joins TRBV20-1 and TRBJ1-2, with TRBD1 matching 10 bases. The CDR3 has 16 residues. Trimming removed 4 bases from V and 4 bases from J; junction bases left unmatched: 12. Germline V gene lookup returns CDR1 DFQATT and CDR2 SNEGSKA (reference sequence). The CDR3 DNA reads TGCAGTGCTATTAGACAGGGGGCGATAAGTCCCTATGGCTACACCTTC. Translating it yields CSAIRQGAISPYGYTF.

This clonotype was seen only a few times. The chain is built from TRBV4-2 and TRBJ1-2; no clear D gene. Germline CDR1 and CDR2: LGHNA and YNFKEQ. The CDR3 consists of 13 residues. V lost 0 bases and J 7 bases, leaving 9 bases between the germline ends. The CDR3 reads CASSQEADGGYTF. CDR3 DNA sequence: TGTGCCAGCAGCCAAGAAGCGGATGGTGGCTACACCTTC.

The V gene is TRBV20-1, the J gene TRBJ2-5; TRBD2 matches 10 bases. Germline V gene data show CDR1 as DFQATT and CDR2 as SNEGSKA (reference sequence). J gave up 3 bases and V 3 bases, and 7 bases lay outside the gene matches. The CDR3 spans 15 residues. The CDR3 sequence is CSARVTSGRKETQYF. CDR3 bases: TGCAGTGCTAGGGTGACTAGCGGGCGGAAAGAGACCCAGTACTTC.

The chain recombines TRBV6-2 or TRBV6-3 with TRBJ2-5; D not resolved. The DNA end is more similar to TRBJ2-7, so the J call may be wrong. The CDR3 extends over 14 amino acids. The germline gives CDR1 MNHEY, CDR2 SVGEGT. The CDR3 loop reads CASSYSTSYYEQYF. The CDR3, as DNA: TGTGCCAGCAGTTACTCGACGAGTTACTACGAGCAGTACTTC.

The chain uses TRBV27 and TRBJ2-3; no definite D call. Trimming removed 4 bases at V and 1 base at J, with 12 bases between. Germline lookup yields CDR1 MNHEY and CDR2 SMNVEV (reference sequence). There are 15 residues in the CDR3. CDR3 sequence: CASSSWSAGTDTQYF. The CDR3 DNA reads as TGTGCCAGCAGTTCGTGGAGTGCGGGCACAGATACGCAGTATTTT.

V and J are TRBV6-1 and TRBJ2-3; a possible D gene is TRBD2 (5 bases). V gave up 7 bases and J gave up 2 bases, with 19 bases separating them. The CDR3 runs 16 residues. Germline CDR1 reads MNHNS; CDR2 reads SASEGT. The CDR3 coding sequence is TGTGCCAGCACCTTGAGGACGGCGAGGGTCACAGATACGCAGTATTTT. Its protein product is CASTLRTARVTDTQYF.

This clonotype was observed a handful of times. This chain uses TRBV29-1 with TRBJ2-4; 15 bases align to TRBD2. The J call is in doubt because the DNA end fits TRBJ2-7 better. The CDR3 totals 15 residues. Germline CDR1 is SQVTM and CDR2 is ANQGSEA. In nucleotides, the CDR3 is TGCAGCGTTGAGGGCCCGGGACTAGCGGGAGGCGAGCAGTACTTC. It translates to CSVEGPGLAGGEQYF.

CDR3 loop: CASSLQGGLVRNEQFF. The CDR3 DNA sequence: TGTGCCAGCAGTTTACAAGGGGGTCTCGTAAGGAATGAGCAGTTCTTC. The V gene is TRBV27, the J gene TRBJ2-1, with a possible D match to TRBD1 (6 bases). Deletions cut 2 bases from V and 7 bases from J, with 18 bases between. The CDR3 has 16 amino acids. CDR1 and CDR2 from the germline V gene are MNHEY and SMNVEV (reference sequence).

The gene calls are TRBV20-1 and TRBJ2-7; 8 bases fit TRBD2. Germline V gene data show CDR1 as DFQATT and CDR2 as SNEGSKA (reference sequence). The length of the CDR3 is 17 residues. After removal of 5 bases from V and 2 bases from J, the junction contained 17 bases not matched to a gene. The CDR3 reads CSADPYKLADLPYEQYF. CDR3 sequence (DNA): TGCAGTGCTGACCCCTATAAACTAGCGGATTTGCCCTACGAGCAGTACTTC.

This clonotype was seen more than once but under ten times. The V and J genes are TRBV4-3 and TRBJ2-1, with 9 bases aligning to TRBD2. With V trimmed by 1 base and J by 10 bases, 17 bases remained unmatched. CDR3 size: 18 residues. Germline CDR1 and CDR2: LGHNA and YSLEER. The CDR3 nucleotides are TGCGCCAGCAGCCAAGGAACTGGCGGGAGGGCCTTCGTGGGAGAGCAGTTCTTC. Amino acid sequence: CASSQGTGGRAFVGEQFF.

Concerning this clonotype itself: Sequence at one end of the junction differs from germline and may be a read error. The chain links TRBV27 to TRBJ2-1, with D tentatively TRBD2 (5 bases). The CDR3 consists of 16 residues. Germline assignment: CDR1 MNHEY and CDR2 SMNVEV (reference sequence). As DNA, the CDR3 is TGTGCCAGCGCGGCCCCCGGAGGTAGCTCCTACAACGAGCAGTTCTTC. It specifies CASAAPGGSSYNEQFF.

The chain combines TRBV6-6 with TRBJ2-4, with 8 bases identical to TRBD1. Germline V gene sequence: CDR1 MNHNY, CDR2 SVGAGI (reference sequence). Trimming removed 0 bases from V and 14 bases from J; junction bases left unmatched: 15. The CDR3 loop spans 16 amino acids. The CDR3: CASSYSTGFTGGIEYF. In DNA, the CDR3 is TGTGCCAGCAGTTACTCGACGGGGTTTACAGGGGGTATTGAGTACTTC.

This clonotype occurred many times. CDR3 DNA: TGCGCCAGCACCACAGGGTTAGGTATCGAGACCCAGTACTTC. Residues: CASTTGLGIETQYF. V usage is TRBV5-1 and J usage is TRBJ2-5; TRBD1 might be the D (6 bases). The CDR3 extends over 14 amino acids. Trimming cost V 6 bases and J 5 bases, with 17 bases left between them. Germline V gene data show CDR1 as SGHRS and CDR2 as YFSETQ. The variable domain in full, with the rest retrieved from reference TRBV5-1 and TRBJ2-5, is KAGVTQTPRYLIKTRGQQVTLSCSPISGHRSVSWYQQTPGQGLQFLFEYFSETQRNKGNFPGRFSGRQFSNSRSEMNVSTLELGDSALYLCASTTGLGIETQYFGPGTRLLVL.

The chain uses TRBV21-1 and TRBJ2-1; TRBD2 was called by the table and not checked on the DNA. TRBV21-1 is marked as a pseudogene. The CDR3 spans 17 residues. Written as DNA, the CDR3 is TGTGCCAGCAGCAAAGACTGCGAGCGGGGGGGCCACGATGAGCAGTTCTTC. Amino acid sequence: CASSKDCERGGHDEQFF.

Comments on this clonotype: A much larger clone lies a single base off, so this may be a read error. This chain uses TRBV4-2 with TRBJ2-4, with D possibly matching TRBD2 (6 bases). The CDR3 length is 16 residues. V was clipped by 0 bases and J by 11 bases, with 20 bases between them. The germline V gene has CDR1 LGHNA and CDR2 YNFKEQ. CDR3: CASSQEGRASVDVQYF. CDR3 sequence (DNA): TGTGCCAGCAGCCAAGAAGGGCGAGCTAGCGTTGACGTTCAGTACTTC.

This sequence joins TRBV6-5 and TRBJ2-6; possibly TRBD1 or TRBD2 for D (5 bases each). Germline V gives CDR1 MNHEY, CDR2 SVGAGI. The V and J ends lost 2 bases and 0 bases respectively, with 11 bases between them. The CDR3 is 17 residues long. The CDR3 bases are TGTGCCAGCAGTTACGGGACGGCGAGCTCTGGGGCCAACGTCCTGACTTTC. Protein sequence: CASSYGTASSGANVLTF.